These 17 T cell receptor beta chains originate from one sample sequenced in a study of cytomegalovirus exposure and HLA in healthy donors. Method: immunoSEQ multiplex PCR; TCRdb's copy keeps in-frame clones and lacks some. This table holds 150,000 to 200,000 clones, around 80% found once. Source material: PBMCs. The receptors here all came from a young woman in good health and CMV-seronegative.

This clone was observed a few times. CDR3 sequence: CASRSTGPSYEQYF. The DNA of the CDR3 is TGCGCCAGCAGGTCGACAGGCCCATCCTACGAGCAGTACTTC. The V call is TRBV5-1, the J call TRBJ2-7; the D gene is possibly TRBD1 (6 bases). Trimming left V 5 bases short and J 1 base short, with 13 bases between. CDR3 length equals 14 residues. From germline, CDR1 is SGHRS and CDR2 YFSETQ.

The chain employs TRBV7-6 and TRBJ2-1; 9 nucleotides line up with TRBD2. The germline V gene has CDR1 SGHVS and CDR2 FNYEAQ. CDR3 length equals 16 residues. After removal of 4 bases from V and 2 bases from J, the junction contained 6 bases not matched to a gene. CDR3: CASSSEAGGPYNEQFF. CDR3 in DNA: TGTGCCAGCAGCTCGGAGGCGGGGGGGCCCTACAATGAGCAGTTCTTC.

The chain has TRBV14 and TRBJ1-2, with D hard to call. The CDR3 spans 14 residues. V was shortened by 1 base and J by 4 bases, with 10 bases between the two germline ends. The germline V gene has CDR1 SGHDN and CDR2 FVKESK. The CDR3 sequence: CASSQGASAYGYTF. For the CDR3, the DNA is TGTGCCAGCAGCCAAGGGGCCTCCGCCTATGGCTACACCTTC.

The rearrangement joins TRBV5-1 to TRBJ2-6; no clear D. V lost 2 bases and J 3 bases, leaving 9 bases between the germline ends. The germline CDR1 and CDR2 sequences are SGHRS and YFSETQ. The CDR3 loop spans 15 amino acids. CDR3 sequence reads: CASSFVGDGANVLTF. In DNA form, the CDR3 reads TGCGCCAGCAGCTTTGTGGGCGATGGGGCCAACGTCCTGACTTTC.

The chain is built from TRBV6-6 and TRBJ2-1; D gene uncertain. V was cut by 5 bases and J by 7 bases, with 12 bases left in between. CDR1 and CDR2 from the germline V gene are MNHNY and SVGAGI (reference sequence). The CDR3 length is 13 residues. The CDR3 DNA reads as TGTGCCAGCAGTACCGGGTTTGGGAATGAGCAGTTCTTC. Encoded protein: CASSTGFGNEQFF.

The CDR3 protein is CASSTGTGRVEKLFF. Here the CDR3 DNA reads TGTGCCAGCAGTACCGGGACAGGGAGAGTTGAAAAACTGTTTTTT. The chain recombines TRBV2 with TRBJ1-4; the match to TRBD1 covers 9 bases. CDR1 and CDR2 (germline): SNHLY, FYNNEI. J lost 7 bases, V lost 5 bases, and 8 bases had no gene match. This CDR3 contains 15 residues. Full variable domain (remainder filled in from reference TRBV2 and TRBJ1-4): EPEVTQTPSHQVTQMGQEVILRCVPISNHLYFYWYRQILGQKVEFLVSFYNNEISEKSEIFDDQFSVERPDGSNFTLKIRSTKLEDSAMYFCASSTGTGRVEKLFFGSGTQLSVL.

The V gene is TRBV23-1, the J gene TRBJ1-2; TRBD1 matches 7 bases. TRBV23-1 falls under the ORF class, with uncertain function. The CDR3 spans 20 residues. With 2 bases clipped from V and 0 bases from J, the junction kept 18 bases outside the gene matches. The CDR3 is CASSQQKTGRVGGPNYGYTF. As DNA, the CDR3 is TGCGCCAGCAGTCAACAGAAGACAGGGCGGGTAGGGGGACCTAACTATGGCTACACCTTC.

The chain recombines TRBV6-5 with TRBJ1-1; 8 positions agree with TRBD1. Germline V gene sequence: CDR1 MNHEY, CDR2 SVGAGI. The junction had 6 bases not matched to a gene; V was cut back by 5 bases and J by 1 base. This CDR3 has 15 amino acids. CDR3 in DNA: TGTGCCAGCAGTACCGGACAGGGATGGAACACTGAAGCTTTCTTT. Translation gives CASSTGQGWNTEAFF.

The chain recombines TRBV5-1 with TRBJ2-1; possibly TRBD2 for D (6 bases). Germline CDR1 is SGHRS and CDR2 is YFSETQ. Trimming removed 3 bases at V and 15 bases at J, with 25 bases between. There are 15 residues in the CDR3. CDR3 residues: CASSSQGDFAGNLFF. The CDR3 DNA reads TGCGCCAGCAGCTCCCAAGGGGATTTCGCGGGGAATCTGTTCTTC.

This clone has at least ten counts. As DNA, the CDR3 is TGTGCCAGCAGCTTAGAGTTTGGCAGAAGGAACACTGAAGCTTTCTTT. It codes for CASSLEFGRRNTEAFF. The gene calls are TRBV11-2 and TRBJ1-1; D gene unclear. The CDR3 is 16 amino acids. CDR1 and CDR2 from the germline V gene are SGHAT and FQNNGV. V was clipped by 0 bases and J by 1 base, with 12 bases between them.

In its sample, this clone was seen once. The rearrangement links TRBV27 to TRBJ2-7; TRBD1 aligns across 9 bases. This CDR3 has 17 residues. V was clipped by 5 bases and J by 4 bases; unmatched bases: 15. The germline V gene has CDR1 MNHEY and CDR2 SMNVEV (reference sequence). CDR3 nucleotide sequence: TGTGCCAGCAGTCCATACCCGCCTCGGGACAGGGTTTACGAGCAGTACTTC. This encodes CASSPYPPRDRVYEQYF.

The chain employs TRBV4-1 and TRBJ1-1; 7 bases agree with TRBD1. There are 15 residues in the CDR3. CDR1 is MGHRA, CDR2 YSYEKL, per germline. The V gene end was trimmed by 2 bases and the J gene end by 1 base; junction bases not matched to a gene: 4. The CDR3: CASSQYRGSNTEAFF. CDR3 nucleotides: TGCGCCAGCAGCCAATACAGGGGCTCGAACACTGAAGCTTTCTTT.

In the case of this clone: Within the sample, other DNA sequences also encode this same CDR3. The V gene is TRBV30, the J gene TRBJ1-2; 7 bases align to TRBD1. The CDR3 contains 14 residues. The junction had 4 bases not matched to a gene; V was cut back by 3 bases and J by 0 bases. Germline lookup yields CDR1 GTSNPN and CDR2 SVGIG (reference sequence). The CDR3 DNA sequence: TGTGCCTGGAGAACAGGGGTGTCTAACTATGGCTACACCTTC. Protein product: CAWRTGVSNYGYTF.

Regarding this clone: Being one base from a much bigger clone, this may be a read error. Other DNA variants within this sample encode the same CDR3. The chain recombines TRBV5-1 with TRBJ1-6; D gene uncertain. The germline V gene has CDR1 SGHRS and CDR2 YFSETQ. This CDR3 spans 13 amino acids. V lost 0 bases, J lost 7 bases, and 5 bases lay in between. In DNA form, the CDR3 reads TGCGCCAGCAGCTTGGAGAGAAATTCACCCCTCCACTTT. Translation: CASSLERNSPLHF.

This sequence joins TRBV7-6 and TRBJ1-1; no firm D call. Per germline, CDR1 SGHVS and CDR2 FNYEAQ. The CDR3 consists of 15 residues. Trimming took off 4 bases at V and 1 base at J, with 13 bases between the two ends. CDR3 nucleotide sequence: TGTGCCAGCAGCTCATCGACAAGGAAGAACACTGAAGCTTTCTTT. This sequence encodes CASSSSTRKNTEAFF.

The V call is TRBV9, the J call TRBJ1-1, with D unclear. V was shortened by 0 bases and J by 5 bases, with 8 bases between the two germline ends. The V gene's germline CDR1 is SGDLS and CDR2 YYNGEE. The CDR3 has 13 amino acids. The CDR3 reads CASSVGQDTEAFF. The DNA of the CDR3 is TGTGCCAGCAGCGTAGGGCAGGATACTGAAGCTTTCTTT.

The chain links TRBV18 to TRBJ1-6; tentative D call: TRBD1 (6 bases). Germline V gene sequence: CDR1 KGHSH, CDR2 LQKENI. There are 14 residues in the CDR3. V dropped 6 bases and J dropped 4 bases, with 10 bases sitting between them. The CDR3 DNA follows: TGTGCCAGCTCGGCTCAGGGGTATAATTCACCCCTCCACTTT. Its translation: CASSAQGYNSPLHF.